This TCR beta chain derives from a study of T cell changes during pregnancy in multiple sclerosis. This clone was observed a handful of times. In germline, CDR1 is SGDLS, CDR2 YYNGEE. The length of the CDR3 is 14 residues. Trimming took 4 bases from V and 5 from J, leaving 16 bases between them. Using immunoSEQ multiplex PCR, the repertoire was profiled, and TCRdb retains in-frame clones only, with some absent. The repertoire holds tens of thousands of clones, 92% seen once, with nearly 0.2% in the top ten. Sequences were derived from CD4+ T cells from peripheral blood mononuclear cells, sampled in the second trimester of pregnancy. This sequence originates from a female donor with multiple sclerosis, enrolled in a pregnancy study. The chain recombines TRBV9 with TRBJ2-7; TRBD2 might be the D (6 bases). The CDR3 DNA reads as TGTGCCAGCAGCCTCCGTTGGGAGGTCCACGAGCAGTACTTC. It encodes CASSLRWEVHEQYF.